Presented here are 9 T cell receptor beta chains from one specimen sequenced in a study of T cell repertoires in cytomegalovirus infection. MiXCR was run by TCRdb on the reads, yielding one entry per CDR3 protein. The sample has around 550,000 distinct CDR3 sequences, 26% seen once. Sequences were obtained from PBMCs. These receptors originate from a human donor in good health (CMV status not recorded). Some clones in this sample may be carry-over from other donors' samples.

The table lists this clonotype with a few counts. The chain links TRBV7-3 to TRBJ2-5; 11 bases agree with TRBD2. The CDR3 runs to 15 residues. Germline V gene lookup returns CDR1 SGHTA and CDR2 FQGTGA. The V and J ends lost 5 bases and 5 bases, in that order; junction bases with no gene match: 7. For the CDR3, the DNA is TGTGCCAGCAGCGCAACTAGCGGGAGTGAGGAGACCCAGTACTTC. Protein sequence: CASSATSGSEETQYF.

The J gene is TRBJ2-5, the V gene TRBV10-3; tentative D call: TRBD2 (5 bases). The V end was cut by 3 bases, the J end by 0 bases, with 8 bases between. The germline V gene has CDR1 ENHRY and CDR2 SYGVKD. The CDR3 has 14 amino acids. DNA for the CDR3: TGTGCCATCAGTGAATCGACTAACCAAGAGACCCAGTACTTC. This codes for CAISESTNQETQYF.

This clonotype has at least ten counts. The DNA for the CDR3 is TGTGCCAGCTCCAGACAGACCGCTAACTATGGCTACACCTTC. Translation: CASSRQTANYGYTF. This rearrangement joins TRBV7-2 to TRBJ1-2; perhaps TRBD1 as D (5 bases). Germline lookup yields CDR1 SGHTA and CDR2 FQGNSA. Trimming shortened V by 8 bases and J by 0 bases, and 13 bases separated the two germline ends. This CDR3 has 14 amino acids.

The V call is TRBV5-6, the J call TRBJ2-1; D is perhaps TRBD2 (5 bases). Between the trimmed V and J ends, which lost 5 bases and 4 bases, there was a span of 10 bases. The germline gives CDR1 SGHDT, CDR2 YYEEEE. This CDR3 spans 13 amino acids. CDR3 DNA sequence: TGTGCCAGCAGTCGGACTCTATACAATGAGCAGTTCTTC. It translates to CASSRTLYNEQFF.

The J gene is TRBJ1-1, the V gene TRBV19; possibly TRBD1 for D (5 bases). The CDR3 contains 15 residues. V dropped 10 bases and J dropped 4 bases, with 22 bases sitting between them. Germline CDR1 LNHDA, CDR2 SQIVND (reference sequence). The DNA for the CDR3 is TGTGCCACCGGGATGTATGGCAGGGCTGTCACTGAAGCTTTCTTT. As protein: CATGMYGRAVTEAFF.

This rearrangement joins TRBV19 to TRBJ2-7, with TRBD1 as a possible D gene (7 bases). CDR3 length equals 14 residues. The V and J ends lost 10 bases and 2 bases respectively, with 18 bases between them. Germline lookup yields CDR1 LNHDA and CDR2 SQIVND (reference sequence). The CDR3 is CATLSGDRPYEQYF. Written as DNA, the CDR3 is TGTGCCACCTTATCGGGGGACAGACCCTACGAGCAGTACTTC.

This clonotype was counted many times. The chain is built from TRBV7-2 and TRBJ2-3; D is ambiguous. Germline-derived CDR1 and CDR2 are SGHTA and FQGNSA. The CDR3 loop spans 14 amino acids. V dropped 1 base and J dropped 0 bases, with 5 bases sitting between them. The chain's CDR3 is CASSLVTSTDTQYF. The DNA of the CDR3 is TGTGCCAGCAGCTTAGTGACTAGCACAGATACGCAGTATTTT.

The chain employs TRBV20-1 and TRBJ2-3; 14 bases align to TRBD2. Germline V lookup: CDR1 DFQATT, CDR2 SNEGSKA (reference sequence). V lost 3 bases and J lost 4; bases outside the gene matches: 9. The CDR3 has 17 amino acids. This CDR3 reads CSASRTGTSGRPDTQYF. In DNA form, the CDR3 reads TGCAGTGCTAGCCGAACCGGGACTAGCGGGAGACCAGATACGCAGTATTTT.

This clonotype was seen repeatedly, ten times or more. One end of the junction varies from germline; a read error may be responsible. The genes are TRBV28 and TRBJ2-7; the D is unclear. This CDR3 has 11 residues. The germline V gene encodes CDR1 MDHEN and CDR2 SYDVKM. As DNA, the CDR3 is TGTGCCAGTAGTTCCCAGTACGAGCAGTACTTC. Residues: CASSSQYEQYF.